A single sample gave rise to the 4 T cell receptor beta chains below, sequenced in a study of T cell repertoires in ileal Crohn's disease. Time point described: neoterminal ileum biopsy at postoperative endoscopy, about 6 months after surgery. Sequencing was performed with immunoSEQ multiplex PCR; in TCRdb, only in-frame clones are kept and a portion is missing. The table includes some 1,700 clones, more than 75% detected once. Sequences were obtained from ileal tissue. The origin of the receptors is an adult with Crohn's disease.

The genes are TRBV20-1 and TRBJ2-5, with D hard to call. The CDR3 is 11 residues long. V was trimmed by 4 bases and J by 5 bases, leaving 8 bases between them. CDR1 DFQATT and CDR2 SNEGSKA come from the germline V gene (reference sequence). The CDR3 region is CSAKMVETQYF. The CDR3 DNA follows: TGCAGTGCTAAGATGGTGGAGACCCAGTACTTC.

This chain joins TRBV30 and TRBJ1-2, with D hard to call. The CDR3 is made up of 13 amino acids. Trimming took off 2 bases at V and 7 bases at J, with 14 bases between the two ends. Germline V CDR1 and CDR2: GTSNPN, SVGIG (reference sequence). CDR3 coding DNA: TGTGCCTGGAGTCTTGGACTTAAAGCTGGCTACACCTTC. It specifies CAWSLGLKAGYTF. Combining the CDR3 with reference TRBV30 and TRBJ1-2 gives the whole variable domain SQTIHQWPATLVQPVGSPLSLECTVEGTSNPNLYWYRQAAGRGLQLLFYSVGIGQISSEVPQNLSASRPQDRQFILSSKKLLLSDSGFYLCAWSLGLKAGYTFGSGTRLTVV.

The J gene is TRBJ2-1, the V gene TRBV27; 8 bases map to TRBD2. The germline V gene encodes CDR1 MNHEY and CDR2 SMNVEV (reference sequence). With V trimmed by 3 bases and J by 6 bases, 7 bases remained unmatched. This CDR3 is 15 amino acids long. This CDR3 is CASSFIRGGANEQFF. DNA for the CDR3: TGTGCCAGCAGTTTTATACGGGGGGGGGCCAATGAGCAGTTCTTC.

This clone was counted once. In DNA form, the CDR3 reads TGCGCCAGCGGGCGGGCAGGGGGGTATCAGAACACTGAAGCTTTCTTT. The encoded protein is CASGRAGGYQNTEAFF. The J gene is TRBJ1-1, the V gene TRBV5-1; 7 bases agree with TRBD1. The ends lost 7 bases at V and 1 base at J; junction bases unmatched: 13. CDR3 length equals 16 residues. Germline V lookup: CDR1 SGHRS, CDR2 YFSETQ.